This record covers a single TCR beta chain. There are 14 residues in the CDR3. The germline V and J ends were trimmed by 2 bases and 7 bases, with 14 bases remaining between them. The data derive from a study of patients and donors after allogeneic stem cell transplantation. TCRdb analysed the RT-PCR reads with MiXCR anew, one entry per CDR3 protein. The sample holds 800,000 to 1,000,000 distinct CDR3 sequences, over 15% seen once. This chain connects TRBV12-3 or TRBV12-4 to TRBJ1-2, with unresolved D. Sequences were obtained from blood, either unsorted or a sorted T cell fraction (not recorded which). The clonotype comes from a human donor who was either an allogeneic HSCT recipient or a stem cell or donor lymphocyte infusion donor (not recorded which). It is not recorded whose cells these are; they may come from a transplant donor. In nucleotides, the CDR3 is TGTGCCAGCAGTTTAAATCCCTTCCGGGGTGGCTACACCTTC. Residues: CASSLNPFRGGYTF.